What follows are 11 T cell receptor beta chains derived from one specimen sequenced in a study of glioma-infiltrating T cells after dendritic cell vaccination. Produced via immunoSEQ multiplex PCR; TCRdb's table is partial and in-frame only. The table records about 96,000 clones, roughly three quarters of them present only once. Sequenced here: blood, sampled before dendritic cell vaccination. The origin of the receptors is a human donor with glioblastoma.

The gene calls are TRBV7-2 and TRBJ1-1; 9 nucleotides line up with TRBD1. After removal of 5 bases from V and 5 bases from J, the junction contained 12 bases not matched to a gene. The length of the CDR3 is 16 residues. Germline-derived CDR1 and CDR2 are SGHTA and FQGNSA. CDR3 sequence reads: CASSPDGTGRMTEAFF. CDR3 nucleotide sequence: TGTGCCAGCAGCCCGGACGGGACAGGGAGAATGACTGAAGCTTTCTTT.

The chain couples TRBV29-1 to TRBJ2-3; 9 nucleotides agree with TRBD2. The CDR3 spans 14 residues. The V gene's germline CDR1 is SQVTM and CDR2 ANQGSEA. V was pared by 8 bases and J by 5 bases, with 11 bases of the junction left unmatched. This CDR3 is CSMTSGAAGDTQYF. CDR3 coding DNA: TGCAGCATGACTAGCGGTGCGGCGGGAGATACGCAGTATTTT.

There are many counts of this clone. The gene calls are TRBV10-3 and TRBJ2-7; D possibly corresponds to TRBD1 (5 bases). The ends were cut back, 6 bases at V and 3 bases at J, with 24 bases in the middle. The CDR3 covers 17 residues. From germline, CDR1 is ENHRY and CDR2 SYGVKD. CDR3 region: CAISLPITGPMNYEQYF. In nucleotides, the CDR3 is TGTGCCATCAGCCTGCCGATTACAGGTCCGATGAACTACGAGCAGTACTTC.

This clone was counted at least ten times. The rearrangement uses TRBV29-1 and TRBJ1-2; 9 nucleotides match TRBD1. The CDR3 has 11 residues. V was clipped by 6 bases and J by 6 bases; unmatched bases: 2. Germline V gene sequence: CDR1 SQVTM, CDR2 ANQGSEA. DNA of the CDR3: TGCAGCGTGGGACAGGGTCATGGCTACACCTTC. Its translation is CSVGQGHGYTF.

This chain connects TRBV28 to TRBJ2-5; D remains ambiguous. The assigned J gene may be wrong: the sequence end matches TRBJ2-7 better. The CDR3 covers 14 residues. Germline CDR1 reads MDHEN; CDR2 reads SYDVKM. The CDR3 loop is CASSLYGETYEQYF. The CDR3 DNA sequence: TGTGCCAGCAGTTTATACGGTGAAACCTACGAGCAGTACTTC.

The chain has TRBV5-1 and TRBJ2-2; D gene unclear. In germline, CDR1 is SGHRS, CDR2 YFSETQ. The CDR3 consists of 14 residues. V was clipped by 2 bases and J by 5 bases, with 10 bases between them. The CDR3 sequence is CASSLRAATGELFF. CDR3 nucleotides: TGCGCCAGCAGCTTACGCGCAGCGACCGGGGAGCTGTTTTTT. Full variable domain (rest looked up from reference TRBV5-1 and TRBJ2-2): KAGVTQTPRYLIKTRGQQVTLSCSPISGHRSVSWYQQTPGQGLQFLFEYFSETQRNKGNFPGRFSGRQFSNSRSEMNVSTLELGDSALYLCASSLRAATGELFFGEGSRLTVL.

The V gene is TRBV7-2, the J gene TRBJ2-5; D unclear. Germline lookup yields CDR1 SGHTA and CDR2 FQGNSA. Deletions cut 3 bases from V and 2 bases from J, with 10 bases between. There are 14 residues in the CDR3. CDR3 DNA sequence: TGTGCCAGCAGCTTGTCGCACAGTCAAGAGACCCAGTACTTC. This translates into CASSLSHSQETQYF.

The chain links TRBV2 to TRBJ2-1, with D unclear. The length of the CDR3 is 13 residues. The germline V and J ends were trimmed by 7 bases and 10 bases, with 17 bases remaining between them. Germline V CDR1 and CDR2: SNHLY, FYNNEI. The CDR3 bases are TGTGCCAGCACCATACCCCCCGCCCAGGAGCAGTTCTTC. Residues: CASTIPPAQEQFF.

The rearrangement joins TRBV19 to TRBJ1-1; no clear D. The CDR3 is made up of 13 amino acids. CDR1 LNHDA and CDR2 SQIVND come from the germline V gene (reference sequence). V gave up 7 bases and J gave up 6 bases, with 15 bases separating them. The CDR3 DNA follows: TGTGCCAGTAACGGGAGAAGGCAGGCTGAAGCTTTCTTT. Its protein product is CASNGRRQAEAFF.

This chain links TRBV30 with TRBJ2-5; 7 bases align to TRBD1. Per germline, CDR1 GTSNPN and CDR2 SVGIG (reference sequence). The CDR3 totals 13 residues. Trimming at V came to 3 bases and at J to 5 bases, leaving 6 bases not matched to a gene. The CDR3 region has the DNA TGTGCCTGGAGAGGGACAGCAACGGAGACCCAGTACTTC. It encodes CAWRGTATETQYF.

The CDR3: CASSFQGAEPPTDTQYF. The DNA of the CDR3 is TGCGCCAGCAGCTTTCAGGGGGCAGAACCTCCCACAGATACGCAGTATTTT. The chain carries TRBV5-1 and TRBJ2-3, with TRBD1 matching over 8 bases. V dropped 2 bases and J dropped 2; count of bases not matched to a gene: 10. Germline CDR1 SGHRS, CDR2 YFSETQ. The CDR3 covers 17 residues.